The rows below give T cell receptor beta chains drawn from one sample of a study of blood T cells in healthy people across ages. TCRdb fed the 5' RACE reads into MiXCR, producing one record per CDR3 protein. Here the sample spans around 1,500,000 distinct CDR3 sequences, 28% being singletons. Sequencing used blood. The receptor set was obtained from a woman aged 25 to 39 in good health. The conserved cysteine and the conserved F or W are not part of the CDR3 here. Each record gives: V gene, CDR3 protein.

V: TRBV29-1; CDR3: SVPQLAGEETQY
V: TRBV20-1; CDR3: SARDRDGPVNT
V: TRBV5-1; CDR3: ASSRTGGGDQPQH
V: TRBV9; CDR3: ASSVEGTPLPHEQF
V: TRBV5-1; CDR3: ASSLPSSGPYNEQF
V: TRBV7-3; CDR3: ASSPGLAGVQNNGQF
V: TRBV11-2; CDR3: ASSLAAAVYGYT
V: TRBV20-1; CDR3: SARDGGNYGYT
V: TRBV6-5; CDR3: ASTERGKNIQY
V: TRBV15; CDR3: ATSRYLSFGNEQY
V: TRBV5-5; CDR3: ASSPGDIPYGYT
V: TRBV6-2/TRBV6-3; CDR3: ASRRYSGNTIY
V: TRBV9; CDR3: ASSTRDRARSGANVLT
V: TRBV27; CDR3: ARSPGSAYGYT
V: TRBV29-1; CDR3: SVHREQGEKLF
V: TRBV4-3; CDR3: ASSQDPSGGNNEQF
V: TRBV9; CDR3: ASSVSSTGEEQY
V: TRBV7-9; CDR3: ASSPPSAGVSYEQY
V: TRBV7-2; CDR3: AGSFRDRGMYT
V: TRBV6-1; CDR3: ASSGTAWRGSPLH
V: TRBV7-9; CDR3: ASSKLQGHPYEQY
V: TRBV12-3/TRBV12-4; CDR3: AISGSSYNEQF
V: TRBV29-1; CDR3: SASGTTDEKLF
V: TRBV12-3/TRBV12-4; CDR3: ASSLGVTGGNIQY
V: TRBV12-3/TRBV12-4; CDR3: ASSYNGLAGGEQF
V: TRBV5-1; CDR3: ASSPGPSNNEQF
V: TRBV29-1; CDR3: SVERGTGANVLT
V: TRBV12-3/TRBV12-4; CDR3: ASRPGGVFYTQY
V: TRBV29-1; CDR3: SVEDQKGSGGYT
V: TRBV3-1; CDR3: ASSTSYGRGYQETQY
V: TRBV5-1; CDR3: ASSYGTGCYEQY
V: TRBV12-3/TRBV12-4; CDR3: ASSLRGGLTH
V: TRBV18; CDR3: ASSPTGTSGTGELF
V: TRBV27; CDR3: ASSQMPGLKYEQY
V: TRBV7-2; CDR3: ASSFPGQGIPEQY
V: TRBV7-8; CDR3: ASSLVSQTYNEQF
V: TRBV9; CDR3: ASSVILDGEQF
V: TRBV4-1; CDR3: ASSQDISYNEQF
V: TRBV2; CDR3: ASKSQPGANEQF
V: TRBV7-2; CDR3: ASSFTASQY
V: TRBV20-1; CDR3: SARSGENSYNEQF
V: TRBV12-3/TRBV12-4; CDR3: ASSVGRTGADEQY
V: TRBV7-6; CDR3: ASSLGSGPNTEAF
V: TRBV28; CDR3: ASSTKQWVEGQPQH
V: TRBV29-1; CDR3: SVESKGPRASIVNEQF
V: TRBV11-2; CDR3: ASSLSAGLADNEQF
V: TRBV20-1; CDR3: SATPGNGAETQY
V: TRBV12-3/TRBV12-4; CDR3: EYPRPRRWQF
V: TRBV14; CDR3: ASSQEFLGEQY
V: TRBV3-1; CDR3: ASSLLLAGGPGPPQF
V: TRBV7-2; CDR3: ASSTAKIDRPLH
V: TRBV12-3/TRBV12-4; CDR3: VSSLRGTGNEQY
V: TRBV29-1; CDR3: SVEGTARLVSQY
V: TRBV9; CDR3: ASSVASGMGAEKLF
V: TRBV6-5; CDR3: ASSRGGNREQY
V: TRBV29-1; CDR3: SVAGGLSSYNEQF
V: TRBV27; CDR3: ASSWESGTVNTEAF